What follows is one T cell receptor (beta chain) and its context. Its target is unknown. Relative to the germline gene, one junction end is altered; a read error may explain this. These data originate in a study of post-analysis software for immune sequencing data. General study results and limits: Included in a set of about 5 TRBV segments more frequent in patients than controls were TRBV5-6, TRBV5-1 and TRBV20-1. Significantly decreased normalized Chao1 diversity was recorded for multiple sclerosis patients relative to controls.

The library was made from cDNA and included unique molecular identifiers. TCRdb redid the calling of the PCR reads with MiXCR, one entry per CDR3 protein. This table has roughly 580,000 distinct CDR3 sequences, 40% to 50% appearing once. The CDR3 extends over 14 amino acids. CDR1 SGHTA and CDR2 FQGNSA come from the germline V gene. The receptor was isolated from a girl between 10 and 17 years old with multiple sclerosis. The chain employs TRBV7-2 and TRBJ2-5; TRBD2 might be the D (7 bases). The assigned J gene may be wrong: the sequence end matches TRBJ2-7 better. Sample: blood. CDR3 DNA: TGTGCCAACAGCCCCAGGTGGGGGGGCAGCGAGCAGTACTTC. Protein sequence: CANSPRWGGSEQYF.